The 21 T cell receptor beta chains reported below all come from one sample, sequenced in a study of OX40 agonist ivuxolimab in advanced cancers. The repertoire was sequenced with immunoSEQ multiplex PCR; TCRdb's copy has only in-frame clones and lacks some. Among 75,000 to 90,000 clones, more than 80% were seen once, and the ten largest hold about 7.6%. Sequenced here: CD4+ or CD8+ T cells sorted from blood, sampled in a trial of the OX40 agonist ivuxolimab. Every receptor here comes from an adult with an advanced solid tumor such as melanoma, head and neck, liver or kidney cancer.

The gene calls are TRBV6-6 and TRBJ2-7, with unresolved D. Deletions cut 0 bases from V and 5 bases from J, with 5 bases between. The length of the CDR3 is 12 residues. Germline V gives CDR1 MNHNY, CDR2 SVGAGI (reference sequence). The DNA for the CDR3 is TGTGCCAGCAGTTACTCTTCGGACGAGCAGTACTTC. It translates to CASSYSSDEQYF.

About this clone itself: The germline gene is not matched at one end of the junction; a read error may be the cause. The chain combines TRBV12-5 with TRBJ1-5; D is unclear. The CDR3 is 12 residues long. Per the germline V gene, CDR1 is LGHNT and CDR2 is FRNRAP. CDR3 bases: TGTGCTAGTGGGTTGGGTTCTCAGCCCCAGCATTTT. Protein: CASGLGSQPQHF.

The rearrangement joins TRBV30 to TRBJ2-1, with TRBD1 as a possible D gene (6 bases). Trimming removed 3 bases at V and 7 bases at J, with 13 bases between. The germline CDR1 and CDR2 sequences are GTSNPN and SVGIG (reference sequence). CDR3 length: 13 amino acids. The CDR3 nucleotides are TGTGCCTGGAGCCAGGGGTCTGGGAATGAGCAGTTCTTC. It codes for CAWSQGSGNEQFF.

This chain links TRBV10-3 with TRBJ1-5; no definite D call. This CDR3 has 14 residues. Germline V lookup: CDR1 ENHRY, CDR2 SYGVKD. Trimming cost V 3 bases and J 6 bases, with 12 bases left between them. CDR3 sequence: CAISDGAFSQPQHF. The CDR3 DNA is TGTGCCATCAGTGATGGCGCATTTAGTCAGCCCCAGCATTTT.

This sequence joins TRBV28 and TRBJ2-1, with 8 bases matching TRBD1. Trimming cost V 6 bases and J 10 bases; bases outside gene matches: 11. The CDR3 spans 14 residues. The germline CDR1 and CDR2 sequences are MDHEN and SYDVKM. CDR3 coding DNA: TGTGCCAGCAGCCCGGGACAGGTGACCTGGGAGCAGTTCTTC. Protein sequence: CASSPGQVTWEQFF.

The J gene is TRBJ1-1, the V gene TRBV28; D unresolved. Germline lookup yields CDR1 MDHEN and CDR2 SYDVKM. The CDR3 covers 12 residues. V was clipped by 3 bases and J by 9 bases, with 11 bases between them. The CDR3 region has the DNA TGTGCCAGCAGTTTGCAGGATTTGAAAGCTTTCTTT. It translates to CASSLQDLKAFF.

The chain has TRBV15 and TRBJ1-2; D may be TRBD1 (5 bases). Deletions cut 0 bases from V and 0 bases from J, with 8 bases between. The CDR3 is made up of 15 amino acids. Looked up from germline, CDR1 is LNHNV and CDR2 is YYDKDF (reference sequence). CDR3 sequence reads: CATSRDVTANYGYTF. In DNA form, the CDR3 reads TGTGCCACCAGCAGAGATGTGACAGCTAACTATGGCTACACCTTC.

V is TRBV28 and J is TRBJ2-1, with TRBD1 matching over 7 bases. J was trimmed by 8 bases and V by 3 bases; bases with no gene match: 4. The germline CDR1 and CDR2 sequences are MDHEN and SYDVKM. This CDR3 spans 13 amino acids. CDR3 DNA sequence: TGTGCCAGCAGTTTCGAGGGGGCAGATGAGCAGTTCTTC. This gives the protein CASSFEGADEQFF.

V is TRBV11-3 and J is TRBJ1-1, with a weak D call TRBD1 (5 bases). Looked up from germline, CDR1 is SGHNT and CDR2 is YENEEA. The CDR3 contains 13 residues. V was trimmed by 5 bases and J by 6 bases, leaving 13 bases between them. CDR3 sequence reads: CASSPHPGAEAFF. CDR3 coding DNA: TGTGCCAGCAGCCCCCACCCGGGGGCTGAAGCTTTCTTT.

CDR3 coding DNA: TGTGCCAGCAGTCCCAGGGACGGCCTTTATCAGCCCCAGCATTTT. Protein sequence: CASSPRDGLYQPQHF. V usage is TRBV28 and J usage is TRBJ1-5; the D gene is possibly TRBD1 (5 bases). Germline assignment: CDR1 MDHEN and CDR2 SYDVKM. V dropped 5 bases and J dropped 5 bases, with 16 bases sitting between them. This CDR3 has 15 amino acids.

V usage is TRBV5-1 and J usage is TRBJ1-6; possibly TRBD1 for D (6 bases). CDR1 is SGHRS and CDR2 is YFSETQ in the germline V gene. Trimming left V 7 bases short and J 7 bases short, with 12 bases between. The CDR3 extends over 13 amino acids. The CDR3, as DNA: TGCGCCAGCGCCGACAGGTCAAATTCACCCCTCCACTTT. This translates into CASADRSNSPLHF.

The V gene is TRBV6-5, the J gene TRBJ2-3; D perhaps matches TRBD1 (5 bases). Germline-derived CDR1 and CDR2 are MNHEY and SVGAGI. The CDR3 loop spans 12 amino acids. The V end was cut by 6 bases, the J end by 5 bases, with 9 bases between. The CDR3 spells CASRGVGDTQYF. CDR3 bases: TGTGCCAGCAGAGGGGTTGGAGATACGCAGTATTTT.

The chain couples TRBV4-3 to TRBJ2-3; no firm D call. V lost 0 bases, J lost 0 bases, and 13 bases lay in between. The CDR3 is 17 amino acids. Germline V gene lookup returns CDR1 LGHNA and CDR2 YSLEER. In DNA, the CDR3 is TGCGCCAGCAGCCAAGATGGGCTTCCGGTGAGCACAGATACGCAGTATTTT. Amino acid sequence: CASSQDGLPVSTDTQYF.

The chain uses TRBV6-5 and TRBJ1-1, with 7 bases matching TRBD1. This CDR3 region has 14 residues. V lost 4 bases, J lost 0 bases, and 2 bases stayed unmatched. CDR1 is MNHEY and CDR2 is SVGAGI in the germline V gene. CDR3 residues: CASSLTGLNTEAFF. CDR3 nucleotides: TGTGCCAGCAGTTTGACAGGGTTGAACACTGAAGCTTTCTTT.

The rearrangement joins TRBV4-3 to TRBJ1-5; 11 nucleotides match TRBD1. The CDR3 is made up of 19 amino acids. Germline assignment: CDR1 LGHNA and CDR2 YSLEER. With V trimmed by 1 base and J by 0 bases, 8 bases remained unmatched. The CDR3 sequence: CASSQVSGTGGYSNQPQHF. In nucleotides, the CDR3 is TGCGCCAGCAGCCAAGTGTCTGGGACAGGGGGTTATAGCAATCAGCCCCAGCATTTT.

The CDR3 DNA reads TGTGCCAGCAGTTTACCCCTATCGGGGGAGCAGTTCTTC. Translated, it gives CASSLPLSGEQFF. This rearrangement joins TRBV28 to TRBJ2-1; TRBD2 might be the D (5 bases). Trimming took 2 bases from V and 10 from J, leaving 12 bases between them. The CDR3 is 13 amino acids. The germline CDR1 and CDR2 sequences are MDHEN and SYDVKM.

The gene calls are TRBV4-3 and TRBJ2-4, with D perhaps given as TRBD1 or TRBD2 (5 bases each). V lost 0 bases, J lost 9 bases, and 12 bases lay in between. The CDR3 consists of 14 residues. Germline V lookup: CDR1 LGHNA, CDR2 YSLEER. CDR3 amino acids: CASSQDMGTGIQYF. In DNA form, the CDR3 reads TGCGCCAGCAGCCAAGATATGGGGACGGGCATTCAGTACTTC.

CDR3 coding DNA: TGTGCCAGTAGGGTAGAGCGGGGGAATTCCTACAATGAGCAGTTCTTC. As protein: CASRVERGNSYNEQFF. The chain carries TRBV19 and TRBJ2-1; 8 bases map to TRBD2. Losses at the gene ends were 6 bases for V and 1 base for J; bases not matched to a gene: 8. The length of the CDR3 is 16 residues. The V gene's germline CDR1 is LNHDA and CDR2 SQIVND (reference sequence).

This clone was counted a few times. The V call is TRBV11-2, the J call TRBJ1-1; D is unclear. The CDR3 spans 13 residues. Trimming took 3 bases from V and 10 from J, leaving 15 bases between them. The germline gives CDR1 SGHAT, CDR2 FQNNGV. This CDR3 is CASSFTLGWVAFF. The DNA of the CDR3 is TGTGCCAGCAGCTTCACTCTGGGCTGGGTAGCTTTCTTT.

The genes are TRBV28 and TRBJ2-7; 10 bases are shared with TRBD1. The CDR3 spans 15 residues. Unmatched junction bases numbered 6, after V lost 6 bases and J lost 1 base. Germline values: CDR1 MDHEN, CDR2 SYDVKM. For the CDR3, the DNA is TGTGCCAGCAGCTCCCGACAGGGGGCTTCCTACGAGCAGTACGTC. It is translated as CASSSRQGASYEQYV.

The genes are TRBV4-1 and TRBJ2-1, with D tentatively TRBD1 or TRBD2 (5 bases each). V lost 4 bases and J lost 4, with 14 bases in between. This CDR3 comprises 15 residues. CDR1 and CDR2 (germline): MGHRA, YSYEKL. The CDR3 sequence: CASSPRGDLYNEQFF. CDR3 in DNA: TGCGCCAGCAGCCCTCGTGGGGACCTTTACAATGAGCAGTTCTTC.